This T cell receptor beta chain came from a study of post-analysis software for immune sequencing data. Study in general: The cohort encompassed relapsing-remitting, secondary progressive and progressive-relapsing multiple sclerosis disease courses. Study results and caveats: F measure showed strong co-clustering of same-batch samples. Normalized Chao1 diversity was significantly reduced in patients versus controls.

Only a few counts were recorded for this clonotype. What it recognizes is unknown. Unique-molecular-identifier-tagged TCR beta cDNA libraries were used. MiXCR, applied by TCRdb to the PCR reads, yields one record per CDR3 protein. This sample has around 770,000 distinct CDR3 sequences; about 43% occur once, and the top ten carry 4.9%. The source material was blood. This clonotype was sampled from a girl aged 5-17 years with multiple sclerosis.

The CDR3 loop reads CSAQVGPAPYEQYF. The CDR3 nucleotides read TGCAGTGCCCAAGTAGGCCCAGCCCCCTACGAGCAGTACTTC. The chain is built from TRBV20-1 and TRBJ2-7, with no clear D. Germline V gene sequence: CDR1 DFQATT, CDR2 SNEGSKA (reference sequence). The CDR3 loop spans 14 amino acids. V was pared by 6 bases and J by 2 bases, with 17 bases between.